This TCR beta chain was obtained from a study of cytomegalovirus exposure and HLA in healthy donors. This clone has a single count. Its antigen is not known. Germline trimming cut 4 bases from V and 0 bases from J; bases unmatched to any gene: 3. The CDR3 spans 14 residues. Germline CDR1 is MNHNY and CDR2 is SVGAGI (reference sequence). General observations from the study: In a later analysis, TCR beta V- and J-gene trimming was associated with a missense DCLRE1C variant. A few chains tied to CMV proved CMV antigen-specific in vitro. There was a cluster of highly shared sequence variants that was likely a sequencing artifact. Most TCR sequences were rare, but some public TCRs occurred in many donors.

In the PCR, 60 Vbeta and 13 Jbeta primers were used. Some clones are missing from TCRdb's copy, which holds only in-frame ones; the method was immunoSEQ multiplex PCR. The repertoire includes some 130,000 clones, around 72% of them detected once, and roughly 4% sits in the top ten. This TCR was recovered from a man aged 45-65 years in good health and CMV-seropositive. Sequencing used PBMCs. J is TRBJ2-7 and V is TRBV6-6; 7 bases align to TRBD1. The CDR3 is CASSSTGVSYEQYF. In DNA form, the CDR3 reads TGTGCCAGCAGTTCAACAGGGGTCTCCTACGAGCAGTACTTC.